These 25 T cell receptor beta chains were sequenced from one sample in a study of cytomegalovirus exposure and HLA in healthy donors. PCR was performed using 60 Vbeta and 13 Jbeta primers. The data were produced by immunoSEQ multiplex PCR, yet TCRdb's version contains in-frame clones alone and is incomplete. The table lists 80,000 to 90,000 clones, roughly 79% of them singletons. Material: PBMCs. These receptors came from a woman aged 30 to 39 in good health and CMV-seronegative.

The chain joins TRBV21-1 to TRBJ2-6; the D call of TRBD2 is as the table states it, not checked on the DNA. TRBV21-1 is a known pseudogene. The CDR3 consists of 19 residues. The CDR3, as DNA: TGTGCCAGCAGCAAGGGAAAGCGGGAGGCGGGCTCTGGGGCCAACGTCCTGACTTTC. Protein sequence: CASSKGKREAGSGANVLTF.

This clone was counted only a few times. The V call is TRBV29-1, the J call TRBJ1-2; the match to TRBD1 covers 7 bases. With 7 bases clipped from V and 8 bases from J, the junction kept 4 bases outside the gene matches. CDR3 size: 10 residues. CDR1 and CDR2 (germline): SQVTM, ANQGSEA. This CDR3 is CSAQGGGYTF. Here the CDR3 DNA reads TGCAGCGCCCAGGGGGGAGGCTACACCTTC.

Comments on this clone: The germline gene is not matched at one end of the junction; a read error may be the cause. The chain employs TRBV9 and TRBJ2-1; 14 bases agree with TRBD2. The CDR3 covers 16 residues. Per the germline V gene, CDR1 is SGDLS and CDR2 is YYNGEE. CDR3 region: CASSVVGGLAGVELFF. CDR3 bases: TGTGCCAGCAGCGTAGTAGGGGGACTAGCGGGAGTGGAGCTGTTCTTC.

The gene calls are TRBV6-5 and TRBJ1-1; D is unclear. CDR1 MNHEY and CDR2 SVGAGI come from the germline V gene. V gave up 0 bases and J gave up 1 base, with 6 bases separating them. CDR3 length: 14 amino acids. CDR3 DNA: TGTGCCAGCAGTTACTCCGGGTCGAACACTGAAGCTTTCTTT. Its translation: CASSYSGSNTEAFF.

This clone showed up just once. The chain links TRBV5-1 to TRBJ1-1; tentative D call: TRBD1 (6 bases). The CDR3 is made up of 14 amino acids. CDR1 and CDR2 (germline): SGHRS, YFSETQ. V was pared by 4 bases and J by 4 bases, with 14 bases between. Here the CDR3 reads CASSLQGSSTEAFF. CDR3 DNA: TGCGCCAGCAGCCTACAGGGTTCGAGCACTGAAGCTTTCTTT.

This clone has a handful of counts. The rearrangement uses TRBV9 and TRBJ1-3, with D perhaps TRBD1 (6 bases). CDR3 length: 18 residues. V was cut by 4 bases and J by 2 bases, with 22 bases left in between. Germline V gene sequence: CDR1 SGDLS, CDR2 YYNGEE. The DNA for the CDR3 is TGTGCCAGCAGCCCGACGGGTTTCGCGGGGGGCCCTGGAAACACCATATATTTT. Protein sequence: CASSPTGFAGGPGNTIYF.

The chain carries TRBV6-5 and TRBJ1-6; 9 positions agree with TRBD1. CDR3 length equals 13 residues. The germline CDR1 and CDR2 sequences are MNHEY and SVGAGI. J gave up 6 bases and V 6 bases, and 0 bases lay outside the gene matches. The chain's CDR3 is CASRDRGNSPLHF. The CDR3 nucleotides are TGTGCCAGCAGGGACAGGGGTAATTCACCCCTCCACTTT.

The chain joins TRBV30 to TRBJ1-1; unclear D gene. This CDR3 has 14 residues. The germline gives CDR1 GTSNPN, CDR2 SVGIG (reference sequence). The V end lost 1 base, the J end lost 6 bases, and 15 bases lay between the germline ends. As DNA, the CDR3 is TGTGCCTGGAGTGCCCTCCGGGGAGAGGCTGAAGCTTTCTTT. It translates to CAWSALRGEAEAFF. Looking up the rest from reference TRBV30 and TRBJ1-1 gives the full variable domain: SQTIHQWPATLVQPVGSPLSLECTVEGTSNPNLYWYRQAAGRGLQLLFYSVGIGQISSEVPQNLSASRPQDRQFILSSKKLLLSDSGFYLCAWSALRGEAEAFFGQGTRLTVV.

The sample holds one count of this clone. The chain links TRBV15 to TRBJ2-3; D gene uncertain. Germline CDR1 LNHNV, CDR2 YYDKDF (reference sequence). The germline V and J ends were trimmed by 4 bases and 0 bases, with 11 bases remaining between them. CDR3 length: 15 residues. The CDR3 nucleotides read TGTGCCACCAGCATAGATGAGCAAAGCACAGATACGCAGTATTTT. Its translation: CATSIDEQSTDTQYF.

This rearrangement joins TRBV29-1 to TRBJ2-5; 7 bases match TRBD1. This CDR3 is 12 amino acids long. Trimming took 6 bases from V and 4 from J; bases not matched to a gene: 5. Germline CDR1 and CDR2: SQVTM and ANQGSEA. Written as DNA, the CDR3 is TGCAGCGTCAGACAGGGCTCAGAGACCCAGTACTTC. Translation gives CSVRQGSETQYF.

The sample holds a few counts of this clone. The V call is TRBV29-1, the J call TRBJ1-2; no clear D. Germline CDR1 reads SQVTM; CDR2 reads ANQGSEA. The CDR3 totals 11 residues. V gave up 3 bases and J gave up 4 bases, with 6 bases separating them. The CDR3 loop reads CSVEGLYGYTF. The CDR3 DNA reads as TGCAGCGTTGAGGGCCTCTATGGCTACACCTTC.

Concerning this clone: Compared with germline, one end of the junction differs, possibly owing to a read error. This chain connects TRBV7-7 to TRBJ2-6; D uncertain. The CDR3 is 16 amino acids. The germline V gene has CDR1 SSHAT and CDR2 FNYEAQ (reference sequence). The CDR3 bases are TGTGCTAGCAGCTCTGGTAGTTTCTCTGGGGCCAACGTCCTGACTTTC. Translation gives CASSSGSFSGANVLTF.

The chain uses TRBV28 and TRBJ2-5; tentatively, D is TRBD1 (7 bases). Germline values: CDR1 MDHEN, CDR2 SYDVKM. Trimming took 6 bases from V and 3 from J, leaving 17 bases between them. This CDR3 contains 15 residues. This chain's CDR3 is CASSPRGTVKETQYF. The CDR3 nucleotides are TGTGCCAGCAGCCCCCGGGGGACAGTTAAAGAGACCCAGTACTTC.

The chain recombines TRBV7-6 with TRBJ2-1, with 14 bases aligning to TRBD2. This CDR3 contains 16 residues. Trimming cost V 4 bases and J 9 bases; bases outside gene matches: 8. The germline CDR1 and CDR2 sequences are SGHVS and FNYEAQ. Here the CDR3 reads CASSSTSGGAIGEQFF. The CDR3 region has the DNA TGTGCCAGCAGCTCGACTAGCGGGGGGGCCATAGGTGAGCAGTTCTTC.

The CDR3 sequence is CASSSSAGRETQYF. CDR3 nucleotides: TGCGCCAGCAGCTCGTCGGCAGGGAGGGAGACCCAGTACTTC. The J gene is TRBJ2-5, the V gene TRBV5-1, with a weak D call TRBD2 (6 bases). The V end was cut by 3 bases, the J end by 5 bases, with 14 bases between. The CDR3 length is 14 residues. Germline V gene data show CDR1 as SGHRS and CDR2 as YFSETQ. Full variable domain (missing parts from reference TRBV5-1 and TRBJ2-5): KAGVTQTPRYLIKTRGQQVTLSCSPISGHRSVSWYQQTPGQGLQFLFEYFSETQRNKGNFPGRFSGRQFSNSRSEMNVSTLELGDSALYLCASSSSAGRETQYFGPGTRLLVL.

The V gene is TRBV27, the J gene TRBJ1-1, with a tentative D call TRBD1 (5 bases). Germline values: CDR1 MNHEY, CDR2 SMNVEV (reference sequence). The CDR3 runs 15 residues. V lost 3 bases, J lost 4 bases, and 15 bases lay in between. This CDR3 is CASSFRPTASTEAFF. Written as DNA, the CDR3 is TGTGCCAGCAGTTTTAGGCCGACAGCTTCCACTGAAGCTTTCTTT.

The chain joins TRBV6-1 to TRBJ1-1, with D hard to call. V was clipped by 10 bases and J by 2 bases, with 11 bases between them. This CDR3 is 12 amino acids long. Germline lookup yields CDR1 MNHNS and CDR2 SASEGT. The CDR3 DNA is TGTGCCATCAGGCCCGGTAACACTGAAGCTTTCTTT. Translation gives CAIRPGNTEAFF.

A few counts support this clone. CDR3 nucleotides: TGTGCCAGTAGTATCTCCCCCCCCCAGCGGGAGGGCCTAAGGGAGCAGTTCTTC. It yields the protein CASSISPPQREGLREQFF. The chain carries TRBV19 and TRBJ2-1; 10 bases line up with TRBD2. V trimming: 3 bases; J trimming: 10 bases; junction bases outside the gene matches: 18. The germline CDR1 and CDR2 sequences are LNHDA and SQIVND (reference sequence). The CDR3 runs to 18 residues.

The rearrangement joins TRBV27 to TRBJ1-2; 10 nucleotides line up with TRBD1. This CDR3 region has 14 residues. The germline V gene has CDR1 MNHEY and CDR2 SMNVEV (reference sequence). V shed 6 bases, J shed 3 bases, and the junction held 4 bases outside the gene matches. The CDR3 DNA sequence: TGTGCCAGCAGAAGGACAGGGGGGGACTATGGCTACACCTTC. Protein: CASRRTGGDYGYTF.

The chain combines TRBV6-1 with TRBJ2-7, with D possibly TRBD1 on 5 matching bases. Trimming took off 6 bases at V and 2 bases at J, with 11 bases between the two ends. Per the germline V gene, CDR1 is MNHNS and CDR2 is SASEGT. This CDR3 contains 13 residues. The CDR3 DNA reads TGTGCCAGCAGCAGGGAACCCCCCTACGAGCAGTACTTC. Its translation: CASSREPPYEQYF.

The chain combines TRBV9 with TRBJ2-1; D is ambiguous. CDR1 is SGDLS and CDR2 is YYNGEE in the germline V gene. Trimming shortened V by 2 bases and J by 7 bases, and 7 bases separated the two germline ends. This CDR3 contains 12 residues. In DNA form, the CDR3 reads TGTGCCAGCAGCGTGGCACAAAATGAGCAGTTCTTC. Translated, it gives CASSVAQNEQFF.

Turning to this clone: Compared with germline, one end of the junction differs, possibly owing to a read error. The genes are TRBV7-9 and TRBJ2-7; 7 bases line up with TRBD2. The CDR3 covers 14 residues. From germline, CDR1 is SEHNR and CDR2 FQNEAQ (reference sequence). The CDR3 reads CSSSLVSGPYEQYF. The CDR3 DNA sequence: TGTTCCAGCAGCTTAGTTAGCGGGCCCTACGAGCAGTACTTC. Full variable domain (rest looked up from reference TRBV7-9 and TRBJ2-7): DTGVSQNPRHKITKRGQNVTFRCDPISEHNRLYWYRQTLGQGPEFLTYFQNEAQLEKSRLLSDRFSAERPKGSFSTLEIQRTEQGDSAMYLCSSSLVSGPYEQYFGPGTRLTVT.

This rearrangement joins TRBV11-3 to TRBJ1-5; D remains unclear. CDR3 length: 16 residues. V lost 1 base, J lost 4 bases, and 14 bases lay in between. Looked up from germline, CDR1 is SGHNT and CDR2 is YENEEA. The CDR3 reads CASSLAPRPGNQPQHF. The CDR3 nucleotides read TGTGCCAGCAGCTTAGCCCCCCGCCCGGGGAATCAGCCCCAGCATTTT.

The CDR3 loop is CASSERRGAGYGYTF. Written as DNA, the CDR3 is TGTGCCAGCAGTGAACGCCGGGGGGCTGGCTATGGCTACACCTTC. The chain employs TRBV6-1 and TRBJ1-2, with D perhaps TRBD1 (6 bases). The germline V and J ends were trimmed by 2 bases and 4 bases, with 14 bases remaining between them. The CDR3 covers 15 residues. Germline-derived CDR1 and CDR2 are MNHNS and SASEGT.

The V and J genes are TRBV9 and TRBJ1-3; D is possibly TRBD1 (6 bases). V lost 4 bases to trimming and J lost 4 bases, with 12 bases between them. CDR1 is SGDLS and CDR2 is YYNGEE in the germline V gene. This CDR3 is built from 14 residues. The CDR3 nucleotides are TGTGCCAGCAGCCCCCCAGGGGCAGGAAACACCATATATTTT. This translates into CASSPPGAGNTIYF.